This T cell receptor (beta chain) was observed in a study of blood T cell repertoires in COVID-19. The data were produced by immunoSEQ multiplex PCR, yet TCRdb's version contains in-frame clones alone and is incomplete. The profile shows 85,000 to 100,000 clones, about four fifths of them singletons. The CDR3 is 18 amino acids. Sequencing input: peripheral blood. The clonotype originates from a woman aged 55-70 years with acute or convalescent COVID-19. This chain joins TRBV21-1 and TRBJ2-7; the D call TRBD2 from the table was never checked on the DNA. TRBV21-1 is listed as a pseudogene. This CDR3 reads CASSKAPGLAGAPYEQYF. In DNA, the CDR3 is TGTGCCAGCAGCAAGGCTCCGGGACTAGCGGGGGCCCCCTACGAGCAGTACTTC.